The present T cell receptor (beta chain) was sequenced within a study of T-cell reconstitution after alpha-beta-depleted transplantation in children. TCRbeta library construction was performed incorporating unique molecular identifiers. One entry per CDR3 protein, called by TCRdb with MiXCR from the PCR reads. The data show about 140,000 distinct CDR3 sequences, 8.5% to 10% seen once. Ten or more counts support this clonotype. What it binds is not known. This CDR3 region has 15 residues. Looked up from germline, CDR1 is LGHNA and CDR2 is YNFKEQ. After removal of 3 bases from V and 1 base from J, the junction contained 5 bases not matched to a gene. Study findings and constraints: T-cell counts and diversity at one year post-transplant came mainly from newly produced T cells. In patients about two months after transplant, alpha-beta T cells reportedly arose from several hundred expanded graft clones. Some patients showed high day-60 TCRbeta diversity, which derived from surviving recipient T cells and thymic progenitors.

Material: PBMCs, mostly from graft donor cells, obtained 180 days after TCRalphabeta/CD19-depleted stem cell transplant. The TCR was taken from a female patient aged 2-10 years who had a stem cell transplant for congenital amegakaryocytic thrombocytopenia, so the T cells may come from the graft donor. The rearrangement uses TRBV4-2 and TRBJ1-1, with 7 bases identical to TRBD1. The CDR3 reads CASSHNRDRNTEAFF. CDR3 nucleotide sequence: TGTGCCAGCAGCCATAACCGGGACAGGAACACTGAAGCTTTCTTT.